These 4 T cell receptor beta chains share one sample of origin, sequenced in a study of CD8+CD57+ T cells in acquired aplastic anemia. TCR beta VDJ and CDR3 profiling used genomic DNA as template. TCRdb called the reads again in MiXCR, with one record for every CDR3 protein. The data show around 200,000 distinct CDR3 sequences, approximately 48% seen once. Patients selected for sequencing had displayed CD8+CD57+ cell expansion by flow cytometry. The sample was sorted CD4+, CD8+, or CD8+CD57+ T cells (not recorded which) from PBMCs. The receptors derive from a human donor with aplastic anemia.

The chain uses TRBV10-3 and TRBJ2-7; D could derive from TRBD1 or TRBD2 (7 bases each). CDR1 and CDR2 (germline): ENHRY, SYGVKD. V dropped 6 bases and J dropped 7 bases, with 19 bases sitting between them. This CDR3 is built from 14 residues. CDR3 residues: CAISYSGTAGEQYF. The CDR3 DNA reads TGTGCCATCAGCTACTCCGGGACAGCGGGGGAGCAGTACTTC.

This chain joins TRBV15 and TRBJ1-6; 9 bases are a match to TRBD1. From germline, CDR1 is LNHNV and CDR2 YYDKDF (reference sequence). The V and J ends lost 0 bases and 7 bases, in that order; junction bases with no gene match: 4. The CDR3 length is 16 residues. The DNA for the CDR3 is TGTGCCACCAGCAGAGATCTAACAGGGGGCAATTCACCCCTCCACTTT. This gives the protein CATSRDLTGGNSPLHF.

The gene calls are TRBV7-9 and TRBJ1-6; D unclear. Trimming took 5 bases from V and 12 from J, leaving 5 bases between them. The V gene's germline CDR1 is SEHNR and CDR2 FQNEAQ (reference sequence). The CDR3 totals 10 residues. The CDR3 DNA reads as TGTGCCAGCAGCCCATTACCCCTCCACTTT. This encodes CASSPLPLHF.

This clonotype was counted between two and nine times. The CDR3 bases are TGTGCCAGCTCACCAAGGTCCCGAACCTCGAGGGAGCAGTTCTTC. As protein: CASSPRSRTSREQFF. The genes are TRBV18 and TRBJ2-1; D gene uncertain. CDR1 is KGHSH and CDR2 is LQKENI in the germline V gene. This CDR3 is 15 amino acids long. V gave up 2 bases and J gave up 10 bases, with 18 bases separating them. The whole variable domain, filled in from reference TRBV18 and TRBJ2-1, reads NAGVMQNPRHLVRRRGQEARLRCSPMKGHSHVYWYRQLPEEGLKFMVYLQKENIIDESGMPKERFSAEFPKEGPSILRIQQVVRGDSAAYFCASSPRSRTSREQFFGPGTRLTVL.